This paragraph reports one TCR beta chain. In the original analysis: Amplification of reference gene primers provided the estimated nucleated cell counts. Clones were sequenced by immunoSEQ multiplex PCR, and TCRdb holds only the in-frame ones, with some missing. That table gives V, J and clone size, and the DNA gave D and trimming. The sample lists 250,000 to 400,000 clones, 85% to 90% occurring once. This sample was taken from a study of blood T cell repertoires in COVID-19. Study information: Nucleic acid was either cDNA or gDNA, and it came from T cells, B-cell-depleted T cells, or PBMCs.

Germline CDR1 SNHLY, CDR2 FYNNEI. The CDR3 sequence is 14 residues long. V was clipped by 7 bases and J by 3 bases; unmatched bases: 8. J is TRBJ1-1 and V is TRBV2; 7 bases map to TRBD1. The specimen was peripheral blood. The TCR sequence derives from a woman in her 30s with COVID-19, enrolled during active disease. CDR3 loop: CASTLRGRDTEAFF. DNA for the CDR3: TGTGCCAGCACCTTAAGGGGGCGAGACACTGAAGCTTTCTTT.